This TCR beta chain was captured by sequencing in a study of response to subunit inactivated influenza vaccine. Overall study results and limits: Each seasonal flu vaccination may recruit only limited new T cells, authors suggested.

Each CDR3 protein gets one entry after TCRdb re-called the RT-PCR reads with MiXCR. The data contain around 500,000 distinct CDR3 sequences, approximately 11% of them seen just once; the ten biggest clones take up less than 15%. With regard to this clonotype: Antigen specificity is unknown.

Germline V lookup: CDR1 SEHNR, CDR2 FQNEAQ (reference sequence). Deletions cut 1 base from V and 6 bases from J, with 10 bases between. The CDR3 extends over 14 amino acids. Here the sequenced sample was PBMCs from blood, taken 40 to 50 days after vaccination. The chain carries TRBV7-9 and TRBJ1-5, with a tentative D call TRBD1 (5 bases). The TCR comes from a man in his fifties or sixties who received an inactivated influenza vaccine. The CDR3 loop is CASSLGDYGQPQHF. In DNA, the CDR3 is TGTGCCAGCAGCTTAGGGGACTACGGTCAGCCCCAGCATTTT. The whole variable domain, filled in from reference TRBV7-9 and TRBJ1-5, reads DTGVSQNPRHKITKRGQNVTFRCDPISEHNRLYWYRQTLGQGPEFLTYFQNEAQLEKSRLLSDRFSAERPKGSFSTLEIQRTEQGDSAMYLCASSLGDYGQPQHFGDGTRLSIL.